This T cell receptor (beta chain) comes out of a study of T cell responses to AZD1222 COVID-19 vaccine. CDR3 length: 15 amino acids. Germline CDR1 and CDR2: SGHRS and YFSETQ. Trimming took 1 base from V and 2 from J, leaving 9 bases between them. The study's findings and limits: Seropositive AZD1222 recipients at baseline numbered only five to seven.

Clones were sequenced by immunoSEQ multiplex PCR, and TCRdb holds only the in-frame ones, with some missing. The repertoire has tens of thousands of clones, 90% of them found once; the top ten carry approximately 3%. As concerns this clone: Its target is unknown.

V is TRBV5-1 and J is TRBJ2-2, with D perhaps given as TRBD1 or TRBD2 (6 bases each). This material consisted of peripheral blood, taken on day 0 of AZD1222 vaccination. The receptor's source is an adult in good health. CDR3: CASSLRGENTGELFF. CDR3 coding DNA: TGCGCCAGCAGCTTGAGGGGGGAAAACACCGGGGAGCTGTTTTTT.